Listed here are 8 T cell receptor beta chains from one sample, sequenced in a study of shared clonotypes between healthy human individuals. This table comes from immunoSEQ multiplex PCR, and its TCRdb copy is limited to in-frame clones, with some not included. Altogether roughly 2,500,000 clones are present, approximately 94% being singletons, with the ten largest covering 0.36%. The source material was naive CD4+ T cells from PBMCs. Subset described: CD45RA+ positively selected. These receptors all come from a young man in good health. Some clones in this sample may be carry-over from other donors' samples.

This rearrangement joins TRBV5-1 to TRBJ1-4, with TRBD1 matching over 8 bases. The CDR3 sequence is 15 residues long. CDR1 SGHRS and CDR2 YFSETQ come from the germline V gene. V was clipped by 4 bases and J by 4 bases; unmatched bases: 6. The DNA of the CDR3 is TGCGCCAGCAGCCGCGCACAGGGGGTTAATGAAAAACTGTTTTTT. It yields the protein CASSRAQGVNEKLFF.

V is TRBV5-4 and J is TRBJ2-3, with 10 bases fitting TRBD2. The CDR3 has 16 amino acids. Trimming removed 1 base from V and 2 bases from J; junction bases left unmatched: 4. CDR1 is SGHNT, CDR2 YYREEE, per germline (reference sequence). The CDR3 DNA follows: TGTGCCAGCAGCTTGAAACTAGCGGGAACCACAGATACGCAGTATTTT. This gives the protein CASSLKLAGTTDTQYF.

J is TRBJ2-5 and V is TRBV4-2; D perhaps matches TRBD2 (6 bases). TRBJ2-7 matches the DNA end more closely, so the J call is doubtful. CDR3 size: 16 residues. The germline CDR1 and CDR2 sequences are LGHNA and YNFKEQ. The CDR3 DNA sequence: TGTGCCAGCAGCCAAGGACCCATAGCAGGGCGGGGCGAGCAGTACTTC. Translating it yields CASSQGPIAGRGEQYF.

This clone was counted a single time. The chain uses TRBV15 and TRBJ2-7; tentatively, D is TRBD2 (5 bases). Trimming stripped 2 bases from V and 6 bases from J, with 23 bases between. CDR1 is LNHNV and CDR2 is YYDKDF in the germline V gene (reference sequence). The CDR3 length is 17 residues. CDR3 DNA: TGTGCCACCAGCAGAAGTCCGAGCGGTTCCGGAGATGCCGAGCAGTACTTC. Its protein is CATSRSPSGSGDAEQYF.

The rearrangement links TRBV27 to TRBJ2-5; tentative D call: TRBD2 (5 bases). V was trimmed by 5 bases and J by 1 base, leaving 14 bases between them. The V gene's germline CDR1 is MNHEY and CDR2 SMNVEV (reference sequence). The CDR3 covers 15 residues. CDR3 sequence: CASSKISGPQETQYF. The CDR3 nucleotides are TGTGCCAGCAGTAAAATAAGCGGACCCCAAGAGACCCAGTACTTC.

The chain is built from TRBV4-2 and TRBJ1-1; D call uncertain. CDR1 is LGHNA and CDR2 is YNFKEQ in the germline V gene. The CDR3 consists of 14 residues. V gave up 7 bases and J gave up 10 bases, with 22 bases separating them. CDR3 loop: CASTSARTSHRAFF. DNA of the CDR3: TGTGCCAGCACCTCCGCGAGGACCTCACATCGAGCTTTCTTT.

V and J are TRBV2 and TRBJ1-3; possible D gene TRBD1, 5 bases. Germline V gives CDR1 SNHLY, CDR2 FYNNEI. The CDR3 contains 15 residues. Between the trimmed V and J ends, which lost 6 bases and 0 bases, there was a span of 12 bases. This CDR3 reads CASRGTVYSGNTIYF. The CDR3 nucleotides read TGTGCCAGCAGGGGGACTGTGTACTCTGGAAACACCATATATTTT.

For this clone: The sample holds other DNA sequences that translate to the same CDR3. CDR3 amino acids: CASSLGPENYGYTF. The CDR3 coding sequence is TGCGCCAGCAGCTTGGGACCGGAAAACTATGGCTACACCTTC. The gene calls are TRBV5-1 and TRBJ1-2, with D unclear. V was clipped by 0 bases and J by 2 bases, with 8 bases between them. The CDR3 contains 14 residues. CDR1 is SGHRS and CDR2 is YFSETQ in the germline V gene. The variable domain in full, completed from reference TRBV5-1 and TRBJ1-2, reads KAGVTQTPRYLIKTRGQQVTLSCSPISGHRSVSWYQQTPGQGLQFLFEYFSETQRNKGNFPGRFSGRQFSNSRSEMNVSTLELGDSALYLCASSLGPENYGYTFGSGTRLTVV.